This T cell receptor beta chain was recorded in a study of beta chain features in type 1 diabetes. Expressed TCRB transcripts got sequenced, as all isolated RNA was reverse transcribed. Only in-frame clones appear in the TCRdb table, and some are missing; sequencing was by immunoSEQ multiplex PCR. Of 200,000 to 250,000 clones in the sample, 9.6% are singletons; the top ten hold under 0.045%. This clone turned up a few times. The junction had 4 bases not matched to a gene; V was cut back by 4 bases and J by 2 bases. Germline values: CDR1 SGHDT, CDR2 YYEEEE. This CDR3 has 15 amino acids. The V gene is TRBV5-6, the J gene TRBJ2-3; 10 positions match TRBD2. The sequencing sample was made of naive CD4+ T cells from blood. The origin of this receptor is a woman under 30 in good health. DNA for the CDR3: TGTGCCAGCAGCCGTGGACTAGCGGTCACAGATACGCAGTATTTT. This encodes CASSRGLAVTDTQYF.